The clone carrying this TCR beta chain was detected only once. Sequencing used immunoSEQ multiplex PCR; TCRdb keeps in-frame clones, though not all of them. This table has about 110,000 clones, 85% to 90% appearing once. Per the germline V gene, CDR1 is KGHSH and CDR2 is LQKENI. The ends were cut back, 3 bases at V and 2 bases at J, with 4 bases in the middle. The length of the CDR3 is 12 residues. This sample was taken from a study of cytomegalovirus exposure and HLA in healthy donors. Study-level background: The same platform as the approximately 640 first-cohort repertoires was used for the 130 or so validation repertoires, a later analysis reported.

Sequences were obtained from PBMCs. The chain combines TRBV18 with TRBJ1-1; D is ambiguous. The receptor was isolated from a woman aged 25 to 39 in good health and CMV-seropositive. The chain's CDR3 is CASSPLNTEAFF. For the CDR3, the DNA is TGTGCCAGCTCACCCCTAAACACTGAAGCTTTCTTT.